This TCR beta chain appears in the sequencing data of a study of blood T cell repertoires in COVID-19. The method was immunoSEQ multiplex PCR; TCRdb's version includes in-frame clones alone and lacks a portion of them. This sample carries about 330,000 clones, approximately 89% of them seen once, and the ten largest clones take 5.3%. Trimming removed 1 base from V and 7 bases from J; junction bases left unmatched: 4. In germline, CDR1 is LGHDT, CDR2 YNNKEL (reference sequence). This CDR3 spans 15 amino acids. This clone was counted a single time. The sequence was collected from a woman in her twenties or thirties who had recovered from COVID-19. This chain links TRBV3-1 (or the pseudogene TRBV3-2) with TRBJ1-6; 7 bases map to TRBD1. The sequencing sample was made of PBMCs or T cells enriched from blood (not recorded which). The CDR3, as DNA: TGTGCCAGCAGCCAAGTGAACAGGGGAAATTCACCCCTCCACTTT. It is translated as CASSQVNRGNSPLHF.